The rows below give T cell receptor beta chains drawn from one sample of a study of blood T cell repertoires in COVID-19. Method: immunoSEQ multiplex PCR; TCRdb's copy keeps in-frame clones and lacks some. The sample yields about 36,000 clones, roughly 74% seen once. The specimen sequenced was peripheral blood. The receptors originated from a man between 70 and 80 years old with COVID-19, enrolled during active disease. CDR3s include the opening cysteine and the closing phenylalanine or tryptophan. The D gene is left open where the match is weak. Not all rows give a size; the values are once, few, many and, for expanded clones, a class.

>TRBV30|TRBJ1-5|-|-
TGTGCCTGGAGCGTTAGAGACAATCAGCCCCAGCATTTT
CAWSVRDNQPQHF
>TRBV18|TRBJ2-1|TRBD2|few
TGTGCCAGCTCACCAGTACTAGCGGGACGCTCCTACAATGAGCAGTTCTTC
CASSPVLAGRSYNEQFF
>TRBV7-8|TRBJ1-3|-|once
TGTGCCAGCAGCTTAGATAGAGGCGGGGCTGGAAACACCATATATTTT
CASSLDRGGAGNTIYF
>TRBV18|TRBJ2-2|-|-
TGTGCCAGCTCACCACCGAGGACAACGATAACGAACACCGGGGAGCTGTTTTTT
CASSPPRTTITNTGELFF
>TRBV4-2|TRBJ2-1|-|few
TGTGCCAGCAGACCGAATCGGTCCCTAGTAGCCAATGAGCAGTTCTTC
CASRPNRSLVANEQFF
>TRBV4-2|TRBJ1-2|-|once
TGTGCCAGCAGCCAAGATAGTAATAACTATGGCTACACCTTC
CASSQDSNNYGYTF
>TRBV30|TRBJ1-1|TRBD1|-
TGTGCCAGCAGACAGGGTGCAGCTTTCTTT
CASRQGAAFF
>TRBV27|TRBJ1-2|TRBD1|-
TGTGCCAGCAGTTTACAGGGGGACTATGGCTACACCTTC
CASSLQGDYGYTF
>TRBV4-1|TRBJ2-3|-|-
TGCGCCAGCAGCCAAGGAGGGACAACCACAGATACGCAGTATTTT
CASSQGGTTTDTQYF
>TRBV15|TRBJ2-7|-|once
TGTGCCACCAGCAGAGATCCTAGGGAAAGGAGGAACTTC
CATSRDPRERRNF
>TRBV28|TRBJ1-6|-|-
TGTGCCAGCAGGAGACAGTCCAGCTCCTATAATTCACCCCTCCACTTT
CASRRQSSSYNSPLHF
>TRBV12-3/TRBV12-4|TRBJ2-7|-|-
TGTGCCAGCACTCCAACAGGGAACCACGAGCAGTACTTC
CASTPTGNHEQYF
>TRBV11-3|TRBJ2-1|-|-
TGTGCCAGCAGCTCCCCGGGACAAGGTTTGTTCTTC
CASSSPGQGLFF
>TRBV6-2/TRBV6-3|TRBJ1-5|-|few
TGTGCCAGCAGTTCAAGGACTAGGTCTGATAGCAATCAGCCCCAGCATTTT
CASSSRTRSDSNQPQHF
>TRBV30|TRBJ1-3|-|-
TGTGCCTGGAGTGTACTACAGGCCAACACCATATATTTT
CAWSVLQANTIYF
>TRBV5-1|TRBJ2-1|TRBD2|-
TGCGCCAGCAGCCCTGCGGCGCTAGCGGGAAACAATGAGCAGTTCTTC
CASSPAALAGNNEQFF
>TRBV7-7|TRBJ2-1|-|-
TGTGCCAGCAGCTTAGTGGCGGGGAGCTCCTACAATGAGCAGTTCTTC
CASSLVAGSSYNEQFF
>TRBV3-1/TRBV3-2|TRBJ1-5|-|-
TGTGCCAGCAGCCCTCTAGGGCAGGGAAGTCAGCCCCAGCATTTT
CASSPLGQGSQPQHF
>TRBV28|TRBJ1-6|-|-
TGTGCCAGCAGTTTAACAGTTCGGAATTCACCCCTCCACTTT
CASSLTVRNSPLHF
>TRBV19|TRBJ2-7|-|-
TGTGCCAGTAGTCCCTACCGGGGAGAAACCGAGCAGTACTTC
CASSPYRGETEQYF
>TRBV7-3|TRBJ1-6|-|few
TGTGCCAGCAGCTTAAGTGGGAGTAGGGATTCACCCCTCCACTTT
CASSLSGSRDSPLHF
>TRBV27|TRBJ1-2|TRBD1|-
TGTGCCAGCACCTCCCCGAGGACAGGGACTCCCGGCTACACCTTC
CASTSPRTGTPGYTF
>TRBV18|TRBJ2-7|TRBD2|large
TGTGCCAGCTCACCCCCTATGAGCGGGAGCTACGAGCAGTACTTC
CASSPPMSGSYEQYF
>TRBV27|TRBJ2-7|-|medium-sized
TGTGCCAGCAGCGTCCAGGGTAGTAACTACGAGCAGTACTTC
CASSVQGSNYEQYF
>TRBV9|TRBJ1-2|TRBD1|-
TGTGCCAGCAGCAACCGACAGGGAAAAATCGGCTATGGCTACACCTTC
CASSNRQGKIGYGYTF
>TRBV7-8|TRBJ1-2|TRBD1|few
TGTGCCAGCAGCCCCGACAGGGTTGGTGGCTACACCTTC
CASSPDRVGGYTF
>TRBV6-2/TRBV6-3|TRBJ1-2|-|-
TGTGCCAGCAGTGGTACAGGGTTGGGTGGCTACACCTTC
CASSGTGLGGYTF